Listed below are T cell receptor beta chains from one sample, sequenced in a study of CD8 T cells in Susac syndrome. TCRdb ran MiXCR on the immunoSEQ multiplex PCR reads and lists one entry per CDR3 protein. The data show under 200,000 distinct CDR3 sequences, with roughly 92% seen just once and around 0.11% held by the top ten. The sample taken for sequencing was CD4+ T cells from PBMCs. These receptors originate from a human donor with Susac syndrome. Each CDR3 is given with its conserved first and last residue. D genes are given only for firm matches. Rows may omit the clone size; those that give it use once, few, many or a size class.

cdr3_nt	cdr3_aa	v_call	d_call	clone_size	j_call
TGCGCCAGCAGCCAAGATTGGGACAGGGGCACAGATACGCAGTATTTT	CASSQDWDRGTDTQYF	TRBV4-3	TRBD1	NA	TRBJ2-3
TGTGCCAGCAGCCCGGGACTAAACTACGAGCAGTACTTC	CASSPGLNYEQYF	TRBV6-6	TRBD2	NA	TRBJ2-7
TGCGCCAGCAGCGGCGGACAGTGGAACACTGAAGCTTTCTTT	CASSGGQWNTEAFF	TRBV5-1	NA	NA	TRBJ1-1
TGTGCCAGCAGCTTCGATGGGAACTATGGCTACACCTTC	CASSFDGNYGYTF	TRBV7-9	NA	few	TRBJ1-2
TGCAGCGCCGATATGGGACAGGGAGGTGACATTCAGTACTTC	CSADMGQGGDIQYF	TRBV29-1	TRBD1	NA	TRBJ2-4
TGTGCCAGCTCACCACCGATAGCACAGAACACTGAAGCTTTCTTT	CASSPPIAQNTEAFF	TRBV18	NA	NA	TRBJ1-1
TGTGCCAGCAGCGTAGCTCCAGAGAACACTGAAGCTTTCTTT	CASSVAPENTEAFF	TRBV9	NA	NA	TRBJ1-1
TGTGCCAGCATGTTGACTGCTAACACCGGGGAGCTGTTTTTT	CASMLTANTGELFF	TRBV9	NA	NA	TRBJ2-2
TGTGCCAGCCTGGACAGGGACAATGAGCAGTTCTTC	CASLDRDNEQFF	TRBV2	TRBD1	NA	TRBJ2-1
TGCAGCGCCAACACCGGGACAGGGGGCATCATGAACACTGAAGCTTTCTTT	CSANTGTGGIMNTEAFF	TRBV29-1	TRBD1	NA	TRBJ1-1
TGTGCCAGCAGTCCGCGGGACAGGGTTGATAATTCACCCCTCCACTTT	CASSPRDRVDNSPLHF	TRBV27	TRBD1	NA	TRBJ1-6
TGCAGTGCACTTTGGGGTAATGGGGAACTGTTTTTT	CSALWGNGELFF	TRBV20-1	NA	NA	TRBJ1-4
TGTGCCAGCAGTTGGGTACAGGGGAGCTATGGCTACACCTTC	CASSWVQGSYGYTF	TRBV6-6	TRBD1	NA	TRBJ1-2
TGTGCCAGCAGGCAACCGGGGACGGGTGGCTACACCTTC	CASRQPGTGGYTF	TRBV12-3/TRBV12-4	NA	once	TRBJ1-2
TGTGCCAGCAGTCCCCTAGCGGGGTCCTACAATGAGCAGTTCTTC	CASSPLAGSYNEQFF	TRBV2	TRBD2	once	TRBJ2-1
TGTGCCAGCACCTTCCTCTTCACAGGGGATACGCAGTATTTT	CASTFLFTGDTQYF	TRBV6-2/TRBV6-3	NA	NA	TRBJ2-3
TGTGCCAGTAGTATATGGTTGGGGACCACTGAAGCTTTCTTT	CASSIWLGTTEAFF	TRBV19	NA	NA	TRBJ1-1
TGTGCTAGCAGCTTAGCGTACAGTCAAGAGACCCAGTACTTC	CASSLAYSQETQYF	TRBV7-7	NA	NA	TRBJ2-5
TGTGCCAGCAGCCAACGACAGGCGGATGGCTACACCTTC	CASSQRQADGYTF	TRBV3-1	NA	NA	TRBJ1-2
TGTGCCAGCACTCTGGACAGGGGTAATTTCGCCGGGGAGCTGTTTTTT	CASTLDRGNFAGELFF	TRBV2	TRBD1	NA	TRBJ2-2
TGTGCCAGCAGCCGAAAGGGGGGTTCCAATGAGCAGTTCTTC	CASSRKGGSNEQFF	TRBV3-1	NA	NA	TRBJ2-1
TGCAGCGCGATATCCGGGACAGGGGCAGATACGCAGTATTTT	CSAISGTGADTQYF	TRBV20-1	TRBD1	NA	TRBJ2-3
TGCAGTACAGAGTACGGCCCCGAGAGCTACACCTTC	CSTEYGPESYTF	TRBV20-1	NA	NA	TRBJ1-2
TGTGCCAGCAGGACAGCTACCTCTGAAGCTTTCTTT	CASRTATSEAFF	TRBV6-2/TRBV6-3	NA	few	TRBJ1-1
TGCAGCGTTTCGGGACTAGCGGGGCATGGCGGGGAGCTGTTTTTT	CSVSGLAGHGGELFF	TRBV29-1	TRBD2	NA	TRBJ2-2
TGCAGTGCCCAACAGGATAGCAATCAGCCCCAGCATTTT	CSAQQDSNQPQHF	TRBV20-1	NA	NA	TRBJ1-5
TGTGCCAGCAGCGACCGGGACAGGGTTAGCAATCAGCCCCAGCATTTT	CASSDRDRVSNQPQHF	TRBV7-2	TRBD1	NA	TRBJ1-5
TGCAGTGCTAACGCCTACGAGCAGTACTTC	CSANAYEQYF	TRBV20-1	NA	NA	TRBJ2-7
TGCAGCCTACTGACAGGGGGCTCGGCGACTGAAGCTTTCTTT	CSLLTGGSATEAFF	TRBV29-1	TRBD1	NA	TRBJ1-1
TGTGCCAGCAGTTTATCTAGTATGCGTGTGGAAGCTTTCTTT	CASSLSSMRVEAFF	TRBV12-3/TRBV12-4	NA	NA	TRBJ1-1
TGTGCCAGCAGTGGAGGGGCCGAGCAGTACTTC	CASSGGAEQYF	TRBV25-1	NA	NA	TRBJ2-7
TGTGCCACCAGCAGAGAACAGGGCTCCTACGAGCAGTACTTC	CATSREQGSYEQYF	TRBV15	NA	NA	TRBJ2-7
TGTGCCAGCTCCAGCGGGGGGGCCGATGAGCAGTTCTTC	CASSSGGADEQFF	TRBV28	TRBD2	NA	TRBJ2-1
TGCAGTGCCACCCCGCCAGAAACAAATCAGCCCCAGCATTTT	CSATPPETNQPQHF	TRBV20-1	NA	NA	TRBJ1-5
TGCAGCGGTGGGGGGGATACGCAGTATTTT	CSGGGDTQYF	TRBV29-1	NA	NA	TRBJ2-3
TGTGCCAGCAGAATCCAGGGGGGAGAGACCCAGTACTTC	CASRIQGGETQYF	TRBV12-3/TRBV12-4	NA	once	TRBJ2-5
TGTGCCAGCAGCCCAAGATCCGCGGGACGGACGAACACCGGGGAGCTGTTTTTT	CASSPRSAGRTNTGELFF	TRBV3-1	NA	NA	TRBJ2-2
TGCGCCAGCAGTGAGTCGAGGGTTGCAAACATTCAGTACTTC	CASSESRVANIQYF	TRBV10-1	NA	once	TRBJ2-4
TGTGCCAGCAGGGGGAGTAGCACAGATACGCAGTATTTT	CASRGSSTDTQYF	TRBV6-2/TRBV6-3	NA	NA	TRBJ2-3
TGTGCCTGGAGTGTACGGGTCGGGGGCACTGAAGCTTTCTTT	CAWSVRVGGTEAFF	TRBV30	NA	NA	TRBJ1-1
TGTGCCAGCAGCCCCCGGTGGCAGCGGGGGGCCACAGATACGCAGTATTTT	CASSPRWQRGATDTQYF	TRBV3-1	TRBD2	NA	TRBJ2-3
TGCAGCCTGATCTCCCGCACAGATACGCAGTATTTT	CSLISRTDTQYF	TRBV29-1	NA	NA	TRBJ2-3
TGCAGCGTTCAAGGGGCGGGGGGGACAGATACGCAGTATTTT	CSVQGAGGTDTQYF	TRBV29-1	TRBD2	NA	TRBJ2-3
TGCAGCGTCACCCTTGGGACTGGCTCCTACAATGAGCAGTTCTTC	CSVTLGTGSYNEQFF	TRBV29-1	NA	NA	TRBJ2-1
TGCGCCAGCAACGAGCAGTACTTC	CASNEQYF	TRBV4-3	NA	NA	TRBJ2-7
TGTGCCAGCAGCGGGACCCAGGGAGGATTATACGAGCAGTACTTC	CASSGTQGGLYEQYF	TRBV11-2	NA	few	TRBJ2-7
TGTGCCAGCGTGGGCCTTGGGCAGGCCTCCTACGAGCAGTACTTC	CASVGLGQASYEQYF	TRBV5-6	NA	NA	TRBJ2-7
TGTGCCAGCTCACCGACAGTGAACACAGATACGCAGTATTTT	CASSPTVNTDTQYF	TRBV18	NA	NA	TRBJ2-3
TGTGCCAGCAGCTCGGCTAGCGGGGGGCCGGGGCCCCAGTACTTC	CASSSASGGPGPQYF	TRBV5-4	TRBD2	NA	TRBJ2-5
TGCGCCAGCAGCCCAACAGGTCTAGGGGCCAACGTCCTGACTTTC	CASSPTGLGANVLTF	TRBV4-1	NA	NA	TRBJ2-6
TGTGCCAGCAGCGCAAGACCAGATTCTGGAAACACCATATATTTT	CASSARPDSGNTIYF	TRBV9	NA	NA	TRBJ1-3
TGCGCCAGCAGCTCCGGGACAGGGGCAGGGGATGGCTACACCTTC	CASSSGTGAGDGYTF	TRBV5-1	TRBD1	NA	TRBJ1-2